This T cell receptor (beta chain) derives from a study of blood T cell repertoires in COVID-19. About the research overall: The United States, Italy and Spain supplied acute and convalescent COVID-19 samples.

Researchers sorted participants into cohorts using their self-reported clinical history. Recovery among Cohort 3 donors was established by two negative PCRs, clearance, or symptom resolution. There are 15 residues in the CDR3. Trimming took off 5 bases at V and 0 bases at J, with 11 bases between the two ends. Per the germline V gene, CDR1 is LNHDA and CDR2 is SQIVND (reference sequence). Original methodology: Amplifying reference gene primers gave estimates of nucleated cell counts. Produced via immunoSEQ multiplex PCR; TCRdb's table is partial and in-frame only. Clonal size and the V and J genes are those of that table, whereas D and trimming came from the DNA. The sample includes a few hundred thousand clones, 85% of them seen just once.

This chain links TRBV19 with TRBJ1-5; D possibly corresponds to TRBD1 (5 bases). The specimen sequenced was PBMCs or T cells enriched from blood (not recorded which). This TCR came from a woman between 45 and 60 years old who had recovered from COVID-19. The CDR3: CASSVTEYSNQPQHF. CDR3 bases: TGTGCCAGTAGTGTGACAGAGTATAGCAATCAGCCCCAGCATTTT. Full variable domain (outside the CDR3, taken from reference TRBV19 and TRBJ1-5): DGGITQSPKYLFRKEGQNVTLSCEQNLNHDAMYWYRQDPGQGLRLIYYSQIVNDFQKGDIAEGYSVSREKKESFPLTVTSAQKNPTAFYLCASSVTEYSNQPQHFGDGTRLSIL.